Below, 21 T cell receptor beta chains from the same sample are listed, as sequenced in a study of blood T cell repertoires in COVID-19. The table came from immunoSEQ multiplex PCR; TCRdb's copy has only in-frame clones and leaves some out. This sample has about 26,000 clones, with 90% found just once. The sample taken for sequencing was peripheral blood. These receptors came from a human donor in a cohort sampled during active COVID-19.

The CDR3 is CASSVGPSGSGYEQFF. Here the CDR3 DNA reads TGTGCCAGCAGCGTAGGGCCTAGCGGGTCCGGCTATGAGCAGTTCTTC. This sequence joins TRBV9 and TRBJ2-1; 8 bases map to TRBD2. Germline CDR1 and CDR2: SGDLS and YYNGEE. Trimming removed 0 bases from V and 8 bases from J; junction bases left unmatched: 10. This CDR3 is 16 amino acids long.

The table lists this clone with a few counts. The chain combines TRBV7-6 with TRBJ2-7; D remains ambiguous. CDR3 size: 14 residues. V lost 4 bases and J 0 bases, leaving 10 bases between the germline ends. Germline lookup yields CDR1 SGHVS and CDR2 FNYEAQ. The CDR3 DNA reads TGTGCCAGCAGCTCTAAGACATCCTCCTACGAGCAGTACTTC. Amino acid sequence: CASSSKTSSYEQYF.

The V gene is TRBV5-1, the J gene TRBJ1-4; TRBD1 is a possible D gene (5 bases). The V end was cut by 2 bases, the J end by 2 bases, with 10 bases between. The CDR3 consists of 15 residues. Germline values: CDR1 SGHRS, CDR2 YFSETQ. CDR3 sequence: CASSFWAGTNEKLFF. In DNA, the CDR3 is TGCGCCAGCAGCTTCTGGGCAGGGACTAATGAAAAACTGTTTTTT.

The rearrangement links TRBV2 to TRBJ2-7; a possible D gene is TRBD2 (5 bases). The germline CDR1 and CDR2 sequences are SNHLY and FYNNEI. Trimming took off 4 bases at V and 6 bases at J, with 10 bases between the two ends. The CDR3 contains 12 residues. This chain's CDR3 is CASSGGPGEQYF. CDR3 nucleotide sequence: TGTGCCAGCAGTGGAGGGCCCGGCGAGCAGTACTTC.

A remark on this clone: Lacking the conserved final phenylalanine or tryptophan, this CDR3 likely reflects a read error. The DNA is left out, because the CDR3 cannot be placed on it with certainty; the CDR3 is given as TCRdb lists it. CDR3 region: CASSSGTDSGEI. This chain uses TRBV28 with TRBJ2-7; the table calls TRBD2, which could not be checked here. The germline CDR1 and CDR2 sequences are MDHEN and SYDVKM. The CDR3 adds up to 12 amino acids, both ends counted.

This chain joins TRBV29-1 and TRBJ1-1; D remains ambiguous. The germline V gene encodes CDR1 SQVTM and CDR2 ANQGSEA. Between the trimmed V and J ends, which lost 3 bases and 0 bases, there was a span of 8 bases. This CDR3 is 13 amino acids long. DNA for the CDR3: TGCAGCGTTGACGGGAAAGTGAACACTGAAGCTTTCTTT. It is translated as CSVDGKVNTEAFF.

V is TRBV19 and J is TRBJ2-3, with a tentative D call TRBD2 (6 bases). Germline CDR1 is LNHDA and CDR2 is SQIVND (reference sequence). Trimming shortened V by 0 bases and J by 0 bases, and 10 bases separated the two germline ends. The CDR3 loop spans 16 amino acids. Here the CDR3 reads CASSIDSRGSTDTQYF. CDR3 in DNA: TGTGCCAGTAGTATAGATAGTCGGGGGAGCACAGATACGCAGTATTTT.

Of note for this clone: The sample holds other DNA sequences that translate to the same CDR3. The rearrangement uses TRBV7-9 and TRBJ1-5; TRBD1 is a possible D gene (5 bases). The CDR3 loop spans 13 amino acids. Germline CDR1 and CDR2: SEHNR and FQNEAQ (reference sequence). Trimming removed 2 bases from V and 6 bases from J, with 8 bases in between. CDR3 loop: CASSLLGGQPQHF. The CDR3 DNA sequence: TGTGCCAGCAGCTTATTGGGGGGTCAGCCCCAGCATTTT.

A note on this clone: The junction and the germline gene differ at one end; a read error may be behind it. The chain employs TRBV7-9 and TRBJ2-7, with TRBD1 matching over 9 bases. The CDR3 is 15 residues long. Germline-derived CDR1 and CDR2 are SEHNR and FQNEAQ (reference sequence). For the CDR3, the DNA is TGTGCCAGCAGCTTAGGGGGACAGGGCACGTACGGGCAGTACTTC. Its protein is CASSLGGQGTYGQYF.

CDR3 protein: CASSSPGLAGGYIQYF. DNA of the CDR3: TGTGCCAGCAGTTCCCCGGGACTAGCGGGAGGGTACATTCAGTACTTC. V is TRBV2 and J is TRBJ2-4; 16 bases agree with TRBD2. The CDR3 is 16 residues long. Germline CDR1 reads SNHLY; CDR2 reads FYNNEI. V lost 5 bases to trimming and J lost 8 bases; unmatched junction nucleotides: 6.

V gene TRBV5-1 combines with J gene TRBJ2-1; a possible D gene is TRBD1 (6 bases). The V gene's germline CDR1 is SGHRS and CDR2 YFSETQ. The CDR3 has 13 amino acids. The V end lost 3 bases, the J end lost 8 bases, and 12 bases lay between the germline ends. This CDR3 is CASSSQGFDEQFF. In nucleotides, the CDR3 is TGCGCCAGCAGCTCCCAGGGGTTCGATGAGCAGTTCTTC.

The chain's CDR3 is CASGTRRDRGDTEAFF. CDR3 bases: TGTGCCAGCGGCACGCGGAGGGACAGAGGTGACACTGAAGCTTTCTTT. V usage is TRBV27 and J usage is TRBJ1-1; 7 bases agree with TRBD1. Germline V gene sequence: CDR1 MNHEY, CDR2 SMNVEV (reference sequence). With V trimmed by 8 bases and J by 3 bases, 15 bases remained unmatched. The CDR3 consists of 16 residues.

In nucleotides, the CDR3 is TGCGCCAGCAGCCAGGGACAGGGGGAAGGCGGCTACACCTTC. Its translation: CASSQGQGEGGYTF. The gene calls are TRBV5-1 and TRBJ1-2, with 11 bases matching TRBD1. J gave up 8 bases and V 4 bases, and 7 bases lay outside the gene matches. Germline V gives CDR1 SGHRS, CDR2 YFSETQ. This CDR3 region has 14 residues.

CDR3 region: CASTPVAGAAEAFF. Written as DNA, the CDR3 is TGTGCCAGCACACCAGTGGCGGGGGCGGCTGAAGCTTTCTTT. J is TRBJ1-1 and V is TRBV28; a possible D gene is TRBD1 (6 bases). Per the germline V gene, CDR1 is MDHEN and CDR2 is SYDVKM. CDR3 length: 14 residues. Trimming removed 7 bases from V and 6 bases from J, with 18 bases in between.

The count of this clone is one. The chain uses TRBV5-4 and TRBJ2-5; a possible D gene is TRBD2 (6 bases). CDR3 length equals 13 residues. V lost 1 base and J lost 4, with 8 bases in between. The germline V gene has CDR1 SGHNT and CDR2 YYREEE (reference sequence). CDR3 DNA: TGTGCCAGCAGCTTGATTAGCGGAGAGACCCAGTACTTC. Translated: CASSLISGETQYF.

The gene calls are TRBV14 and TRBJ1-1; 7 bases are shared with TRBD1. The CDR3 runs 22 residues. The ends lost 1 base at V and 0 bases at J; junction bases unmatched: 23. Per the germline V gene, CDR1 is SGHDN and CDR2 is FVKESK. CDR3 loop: CASSQVIPRTGPTGNLNTEAFF. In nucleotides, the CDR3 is TGTGCCAGCAGCCAAGTGATCCCTCGGACAGGACCCACGGGGAATTTGAACACTGAAGCTTTCTTT.

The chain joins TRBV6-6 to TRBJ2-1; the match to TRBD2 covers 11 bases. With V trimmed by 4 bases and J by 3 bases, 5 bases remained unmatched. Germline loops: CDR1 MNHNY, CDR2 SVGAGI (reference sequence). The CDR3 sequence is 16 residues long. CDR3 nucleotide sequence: TGTGCCAGCAGTTCTCATACTAGCGGGAGCTACAATGAGCAGTTCTTC. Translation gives CASSSHTSGSYNEQFF.

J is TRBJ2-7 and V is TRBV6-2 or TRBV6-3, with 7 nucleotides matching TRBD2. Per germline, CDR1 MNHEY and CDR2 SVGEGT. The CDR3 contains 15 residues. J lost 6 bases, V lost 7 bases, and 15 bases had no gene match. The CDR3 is CASIPSGGSRSEQYF. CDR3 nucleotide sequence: TGTGCCAGCATCCCCTCGGGGGGTAGCCGGAGCGAGCAGTACTTC.

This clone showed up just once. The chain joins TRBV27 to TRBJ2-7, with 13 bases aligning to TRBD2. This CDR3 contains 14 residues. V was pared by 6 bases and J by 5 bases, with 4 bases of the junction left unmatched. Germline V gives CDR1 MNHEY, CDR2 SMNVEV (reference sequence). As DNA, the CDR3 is TGTGCCAGCAGGGGGACTAGCGGGACCGACGAGCAGTACTTC. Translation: CASRGTSGTDEQYF.

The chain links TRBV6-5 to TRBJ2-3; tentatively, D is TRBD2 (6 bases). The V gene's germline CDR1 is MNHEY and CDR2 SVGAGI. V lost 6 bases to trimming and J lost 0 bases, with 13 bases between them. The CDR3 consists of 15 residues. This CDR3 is CASSRDSYSTDTQYF. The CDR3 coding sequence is TGTGCCAGCAGCAGGGACTCCTATAGCACAGATACGCAGTATTTT.

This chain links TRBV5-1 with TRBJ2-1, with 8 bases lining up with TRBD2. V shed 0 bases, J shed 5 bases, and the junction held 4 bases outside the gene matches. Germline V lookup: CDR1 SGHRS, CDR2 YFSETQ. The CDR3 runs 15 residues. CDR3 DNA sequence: TGCGCCAGCAGCTTGGCCGTAGCGGGGAACAATGAGCAGTTCTTC. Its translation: CASSLAVAGNNEQFF.